This T cell receptor beta chain was documented in a study of blood T cell repertoires in COVID-19. Study-level background: From T cells, B-cell-depleted T cells, or PBMCs came the material, which was cDNA or gDNA.

Sequencing used immunoSEQ multiplex PCR; TCRdb keeps in-frame clones, though not all of them. This table has about 250,000 clones, around 82% appearing once. CDR1 and CDR2 from the germline V gene are MDHEN and SYDVKM. The CDR3 has 14 amino acids. Trimming took 6 bases from V and 9 from J, leaving 18 bases between them. This sequence originates from a man at least 80 years old with acute or convalescent COVID-19. This chain links TRBV28 with TRBJ1-5; D may be TRBD1 (5 bases). Sequenced material: peripheral blood. The CDR3, as DNA: TGTGCCAGCAGCGAACTCCAGGGAATTGGGCCCCAGCATTTT. The encoded protein is CASSELQGIGPQHF.